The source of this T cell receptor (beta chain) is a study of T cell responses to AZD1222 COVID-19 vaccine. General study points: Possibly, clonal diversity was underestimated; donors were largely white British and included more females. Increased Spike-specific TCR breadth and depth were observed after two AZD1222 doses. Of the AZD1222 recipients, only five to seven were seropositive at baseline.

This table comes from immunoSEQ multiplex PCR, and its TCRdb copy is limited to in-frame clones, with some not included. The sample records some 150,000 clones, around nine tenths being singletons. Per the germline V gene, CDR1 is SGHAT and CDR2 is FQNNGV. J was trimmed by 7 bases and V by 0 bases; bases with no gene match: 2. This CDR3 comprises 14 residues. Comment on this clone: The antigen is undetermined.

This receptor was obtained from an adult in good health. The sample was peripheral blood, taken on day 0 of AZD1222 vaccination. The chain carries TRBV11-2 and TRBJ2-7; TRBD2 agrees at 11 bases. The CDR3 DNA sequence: TGTGCCAGCAGCTTAGATGGACTAGCGGGTGAGCAGTACTTC. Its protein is CASSLDGLAGEQYF.